The T cell receptor (beta chain) described here comes from a study of T cell repertoires in cytomegalovirus infection. Study summary: Public TCR beta signature analysis indicated the presence of both CMV infection and matching HLA type.

TCRdb processed the reads anew with MiXCR; each CDR3 protein has one entry. Of some 400,000 distinct CDR3 sequences listed, 15% to 20% are singletons. Study results and limitations: The response measured ex vivo was dominated by TCR beta clonotypes (HLA-C-restricted and CMV-specific). Totalled public TCR beta family frequency picked out people who carried CMV plus the relevant HLA.

The germline V gene encodes CDR1 SNHLY and CDR2 FYNNEI. V shed 3 bases and J shed 15 bases, with 15 bases lying between them. CDR3 length: 12 residues. This clonotype was seen a handful of times. Its target is not known. The chain employs TRBV2 and TRBJ2-1, with D maybe TRBD2 (5 bases). The sequencing sample was made of PBMCs. This TCR was recovered from a human donor in good health (CMV status not recorded). Some clones in this sample may be carry-over from other donors' samples. The CDR3 spells CASSDLPLAGFF. CDR3 nucleotide sequence: TGTGCCAGCAGTGATTTGCCCCTGGCGGGGTTCTTC.